One and the same sample provided the 28 T cell receptor beta chains below, sequenced in a study of PD-L1 blockade in urothelial cancer. Some clones are missing from TCRdb's copy, which holds only in-frame ones; the method was immunoSEQ multiplex PCR. The table records roughly 48,000 clones, about 80% of them present only once. The sequences come from PBMCs, collected around atezolizumab (anti-PD-L1) treatment. Receptor source: a man in his forties with urothelial cancer.

The chain carries TRBV6-5 and TRBJ1-2; D unresolved. Germline V gene lookup returns CDR1 MNHEY and CDR2 SVGAGI. Trimming shortened V by 0 bases and J by 5 bases, and 10 bases separated the two germline ends. The CDR3 covers 14 residues. The CDR3: CASSYSRIVYGYTF. CDR3 bases: TGTGCCAGCAGTTACTCGAGAATCGTGTATGGCTACACCTTC.

This clone showed up just a few times. The chain combines TRBV25-1 with TRBJ2-1, with 10 bases identical to TRBD2. V gave up 6 bases and J gave up 6 bases; unmatched junction bases: 5. The CDR3 contains 14 residues. From germline, CDR1 is MGHDK and CDR2 SYGVNS. The CDR3 protein is CASSPSGRRNEQFF. For the CDR3, the DNA is TGTGCCAGCAGCCCTAGCGGGAGACGCAATGAGCAGTTCTTC. Using reference TRBV25-1 and TRBJ2-1 for the parts outside the CDR3, the full variable domain is EADIYQTPRYLVIGTGKKITLECSQTMGHDKMYWYQQDPGMELHLIHYSYGVNSTEKGDLSSESTVSRIRTEHFPLTLESARPSHTSQYLCASSPSGRRNEQFFGPGTRLTVL.

V usage is TRBV30 and J usage is TRBJ2-1; D perhaps matches TRBD2 (6 bases). From germline, CDR1 is GTSNPN and CDR2 SVGIG (reference sequence). Trimming left V 4 bases short and J 3 bases short, with 13 bases between. CDR3 length equals 14 residues. CDR3 DNA: TGTGCCTGGAAGCGGGCGCTAAACTACAATGAGCAGTTCTTC. It translates to CAWKRALNYNEQFF.

The CDR3 DNA reads as TGTGCCATCAGTGAGCTCATGACTAGCGGGAGAATAACAGATACGCAGTATTTT. As protein: CAISELMTSGRITDTQYF. The chain combines TRBV10-3 with TRBJ2-3, with 12 bases fitting TRBD2. With 2 bases clipped from V and 3 bases from J, the junction kept 9 bases outside the gene matches. Germline loops: CDR1 ENHRY, CDR2 SYGVKD. This CDR3 is 18 amino acids long.

V gene TRBV5-1 combines with J gene TRBJ1-1; D is unclear. The CDR3 is made up of 14 amino acids. V was shortened by 2 bases and J by 7 bases, with 15 bases between the two germline ends. From germline, CDR1 is SGHRS and CDR2 YFSETQ. The CDR3 loop reads CASSLIPEGNEAFF. The CDR3 DNA reads as TGCGCCAGCAGCTTAATCCCAGAGGGTAATGAAGCTTTCTTT.

The chain employs TRBV28 and TRBJ1-2; D gene unclear. CDR3 length equals 15 residues. Germline CDR1 is MDHEN and CDR2 is SYDVKM. V was pared by 6 bases and J by 4 bases, with 18 bases between. The CDR3: CASSNGLGRGYGYTF. DNA of the CDR3: TGTGCCAGCAGCAACGGACTTGGACGGGGCTATGGCTACACCTTC.

This sequence joins TRBV30 and TRBJ2-2; D not resolved. Germline lookup yields CDR1 GTSNPN and CDR2 SVGIG (reference sequence). V was pared by 8 bases and J by 7 bases, with 8 bases between. There are 10 residues in the CDR3. The DNA for the CDR3 is TGTGCCGGCTCTAGCGGGGAGCTGTTTTTT. Translation gives CAGSSGELFF.

This clone was seen once. The CDR3 loop is CASRTLAGGSYEQYF. CDR3 DNA sequence: TGTGCCAGCAGGACTCTAGCGGGAGGATCCTACGAGCAGTACTTC. The chain carries TRBV6-5 and TRBJ2-7; TRBD2 agrees at 11 bases. From germline, CDR1 is MNHEY and CDR2 SVGAGI. V trimming: 6 bases; J trimming: 1 base; junction bases outside the gene matches: 5. This CDR3 region has 15 residues.

This clone showed up just a few times. The gene calls are TRBV6-5 and TRBJ2-1; TRBD2 matches 10 bases. Trimming took 5 bases from V and 7 from J; bases not matched to a gene: 5. This CDR3 spans 14 amino acids. Germline V CDR1 and CDR2: MNHEY, SVGAGI. The chain's CDR3 is CASSPSGSSNEQFF. The CDR3 DNA follows: TGTGCCAGCAGTCCTAGCGGGAGCTCTAATGAGCAGTTCTTC.

V and J are TRBV4-3 and TRBJ2-1; TRBD1 agrees at 7 bases. The CDR3 is 12 amino acids. The V and J ends lost 1 base and 10 bases, in that order; junction bases with no gene match: 1. Germline V gives CDR1 LGHNA, CDR2 YSLEER. CDR3 nucleotides: TGCGCCAGCAGCCAAGCAGGGGGAGAGCAGTTCTTC. Its translation is CASSQAGGEQFF.

The CDR3 sequence is CASSPGTEAFF. The CDR3 nucleotides read TGTGCCAGCTCACCTGGGACAGAAGCTTTCTTT. The chain links TRBV18 to TRBJ1-1, with a possible D match to TRBD1 (6 bases). CDR3 length: 11 amino acids. Trimming removed 3 bases from V and 8 bases from J, with 7 bases in between. CDR1 and CDR2 (germline): KGHSH, LQKENI.

V usage is TRBV5-4 and J usage is TRBJ1-1; possibly TRBD1 for D (6 bases). Germline CDR1 SGHNT, CDR2 YYREEE (reference sequence). CDR3 length equals 14 residues. Trimming left V 4 bases short and J 3 bases short, with 13 bases between. The CDR3 loop is CASSVQGRDTEAFF. In nucleotides, the CDR3 is TGTGCCAGCAGCGTACAGGGTCGAGACACTGAAGCTTTCTTT.

The J gene is TRBJ2-7, the V gene TRBV4-2, with D possibly being TRBD2 (6 bases). Trimming pared 0 bases from V and 3 bases from J, leaving 9 bases between. Germline lookup yields CDR1 LGHNA and CDR2 YNFKEQ. The CDR3 extends over 14 amino acids. The CDR3 loop reads CASSQEEGRYEQYF. CDR3 coding DNA: TGTGCCAGCAGCCAAGAGGAGGGCCGCTACGAGCAGTACTTC.

This clone was picked up one time. The rearrangement joins TRBV5-6 to TRBJ1-1; unclear D gene. Germline lookup yields CDR1 SGHDT and CDR2 YYEEEE. V gave up 2 bases and J gave up 1 base, with 3 bases separating them. This CDR3 spans 12 amino acids. As DNA, the CDR3 is TGTGCCAGCAGCTTACAGAACACTGAAGCTTTCTTT. This encodes CASSLQNTEAFF.

The V and J genes are TRBV4-1 and TRBJ2-7; D gene uncertain. The CDR3 contains 15 residues. The V gene's germline CDR1 is MGHRA and CDR2 YSYEKL. The V and J ends lost 0 bases and 3 bases respectively, with 12 bases between them. CDR3 DNA: TGCGCCAGCAGCCAAGAAACTAAACCCCTCTACGAGCAGTACTTC. Amino acid sequence: CASSQETKPLYEQYF.

This clone was seen only a few times. The chain is built from TRBV29-1 and TRBJ2-7; D is undetermined. The V and J ends lost 7 bases and 2 bases respectively, with 9 bases between them. This CDR3 contains 11 residues. Looked up from germline, CDR1 is SQVTM and CDR2 is ANQGSEA. Written as DNA, the CDR3 is TGCAGCGCTAATCTCCCCTACGAGCAGTACTTC. Amino acid sequence: CSANLPYEQYF.

V is TRBV18 and J is TRBJ1-2; 8 positions agree with TRBD1. The CDR3 runs 16 residues. V gave up 5 bases and J gave up 5 bases; unmatched junction bases: 13. Germline loops: CDR1 KGHSH, CDR2 LQKENI. In DNA form, the CDR3 reads TGTGCCAGCTCAGACGGGACAGGCACGGGGCGGTATGGCTACACCTTC. Protein sequence: CASSDGTGTGRYGYTF.

The genes are TRBV30 and TRBJ2-5; D is possibly TRBD2 (7 bases). V gave up 2 bases and J gave up 4 bases, with 17 bases separating them. The CDR3 sequence is 15 residues long. CDR1 is GTSNPN, CDR2 SVGIG, per germline (reference sequence). The CDR3 sequence is CAWSFKGGRGETQYF. CDR3 sequence (DNA): TGTGCCTGGAGTTTCAAGGGGGGGCGAGGAGAGACCCAGTACTTC.

The rearrangement links TRBV7-2 to TRBJ2-2; no reliable D call. V was pared by 3 bases and J by 4 bases, with 12 bases between. CDR3 size: 15 residues. Germline CDR1 and CDR2: SGHTA and FQGNSA. The CDR3 DNA is TGTGCCAGCAGCTTCAAATCACCTAGCACCGGGGAGCTGTTTTTT. This gives the protein CASSFKSPSTGELFF.

This clone appeared a few times. This chain joins TRBV18 and TRBJ1-1; perhaps TRBD1 as D (6 bases). Between the trimmed V and J ends, which lost 5 bases and 1 base, there was a span of 11 bases. This CDR3 comprises 14 residues. In germline, CDR1 is KGHSH, CDR2 LQKENI. This CDR3 reads CASSRDISNTEAFF. CDR3 bases: TGTGCCAGCTCAAGGGACATTTCGAACACTGAAGCTTTCTTT.

This chain joins TRBV6-5 and TRBJ1-5, with D possibly matching TRBD1 (6 bases). CDR3 length equals 14 residues. The ends were cut back, 5 bases at V and 1 base at J, with 9 bases in the middle. The germline V gene has CDR1 MNHEY and CDR2 SVGAGI. This CDR3 reads CASSPDRSNQPQHF. The CDR3 DNA reads TGTGCCAGCAGTCCGGACAGAAGCAATCAGCCCCAGCATTTT.

The chain is built from TRBV4-3 and TRBJ2-7; 11 bases line up with TRBD2. Germline V gene data show CDR1 as LGHNA and CDR2 as YSLEER. This CDR3 spans 14 amino acids. The V segment lost 3 bases and the J segment 4 bases; nucleotides outside the gene matches: 2. CDR3 protein: CASSQLAGGYEQYF. The CDR3 DNA is TGCGCCAGCAGCCAGCTAGCGGGAGGTTACGAGCAGTACTTC.

The chain links TRBV5-6 to TRBJ1-2; 7 nucleotides line up with TRBD1. This CDR3 contains 16 residues. V trimming: 4 bases; J trimming: 4 bases; junction bases outside the gene matches: 13. Germline V gene sequence: CDR1 SGHDT, CDR2 YYEEEE. The CDR3 region has the DNA TGTGCCAGCAGCCGGGACAGCTCTTCATTGGGCTATGGCTACACCTTC. Translating it yields CASSRDSSSLGYGYTF.

This CDR3 reads CASKMGLAGFGEQFF. The CDR3 DNA follows: TGTGCCAGTAAGATGGGACTAGCGGGTTTCGGTGAGCAGTTCTTC. This rearrangement joins TRBV19 to TRBJ2-1, with TRBD2 matching 12 bases. Germline values: CDR1 LNHDA, CDR2 SQIVND (reference sequence). V lost 7 bases to trimming and J lost 9 bases; unmatched junction nucleotides: 10. This CDR3 contains 15 residues.

The chain has TRBV18 and TRBJ1-3; 7 nucleotides match TRBD1. The CDR3 spans 16 residues. Trimming cost V 6 bases and J 3 bases; bases outside gene matches: 11. Germline V lookup: CDR1 KGHSH, CDR2 LQKENI. The DNA for the CDR3 is TGTGCCAGCTCTCTGGACGTCGGGACAGTTGGAAACACCATATATTTT. It encodes CASSLDVGTVGNTIYF.

The table lists this clone with a count of one. The CDR3 bases are TGTGCCTGGAGTGAAGTGGGGCTCGAGCAGTACTTC. Its protein is CAWSEVGLEQYF. The rearrangement links TRBV30 to TRBJ2-7, with D possibly matching TRBD1 (5 bases). Per germline, CDR1 GTSNPN and CDR2 SVGIG (reference sequence). V gave up 1 base and J gave up 6 bases, with 10 bases separating them. The CDR3 is 12 residues long.

The chain couples TRBV5-4 to TRBJ2-3; possibly TRBD2 for D (7 bases). Deletions cut 2 bases from V and 1 base from J, with 11 bases between. Germline CDR1 SGHNT, CDR2 YYREEE (reference sequence). The CDR3 extends over 15 amino acids. The CDR3 spells CASSFGGLGTDTQYF. CDR3 in DNA: TGTGCCAGCAGCTTCGGGGGGCTCGGCACAGATACGCAGTATTTT.

This sequence joins TRBV4-1 and TRBJ2-3; D is undetermined. This CDR3 region has 15 residues. The germline CDR1 and CDR2 sequences are MGHRA and YSYEKL. Trimming cost V 2 bases and J 1 base, with 10 bases left between them. This CDR3 reads CASSQRSIGTDTQYF. CDR3 bases: TGCGCCAGCAGCCAACGGTCTATTGGCACAGATACGCAGTATTTT.